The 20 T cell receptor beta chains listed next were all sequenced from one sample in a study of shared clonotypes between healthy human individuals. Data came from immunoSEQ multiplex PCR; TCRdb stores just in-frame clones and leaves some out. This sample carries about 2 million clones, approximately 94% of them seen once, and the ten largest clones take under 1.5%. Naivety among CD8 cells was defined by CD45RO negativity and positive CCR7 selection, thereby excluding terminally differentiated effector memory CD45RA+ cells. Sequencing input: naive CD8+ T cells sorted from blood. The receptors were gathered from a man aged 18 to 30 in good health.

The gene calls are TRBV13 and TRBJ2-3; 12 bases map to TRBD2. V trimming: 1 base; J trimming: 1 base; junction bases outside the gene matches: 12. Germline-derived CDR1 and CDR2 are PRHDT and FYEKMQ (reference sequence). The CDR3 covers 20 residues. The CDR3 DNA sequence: TGTGCCAGCAGCTTAGAAGGCCTAGCGGGAGGGGTCGTGGGCACAGATACGCAGTATTTT. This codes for CASSLEGLAGGVVGTDTQYF.

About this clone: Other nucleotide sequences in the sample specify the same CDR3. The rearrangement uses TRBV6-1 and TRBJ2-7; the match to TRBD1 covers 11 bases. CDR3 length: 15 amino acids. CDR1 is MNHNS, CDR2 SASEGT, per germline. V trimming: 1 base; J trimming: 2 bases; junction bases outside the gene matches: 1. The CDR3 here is CASSEGTGGPYEQYF. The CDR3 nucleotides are TGTGCCAGCAGTGAAGGGACAGGGGGCCCCTACGAGCAGTACTTC.

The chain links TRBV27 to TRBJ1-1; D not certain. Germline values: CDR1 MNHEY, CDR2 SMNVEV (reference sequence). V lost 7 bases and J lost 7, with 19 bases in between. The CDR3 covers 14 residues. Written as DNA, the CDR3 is TGTGCCAGCACCCCCAGCCCAAGGGCCCTTGAAGCTTTCTTT. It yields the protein CASTPSPRALEAFF.

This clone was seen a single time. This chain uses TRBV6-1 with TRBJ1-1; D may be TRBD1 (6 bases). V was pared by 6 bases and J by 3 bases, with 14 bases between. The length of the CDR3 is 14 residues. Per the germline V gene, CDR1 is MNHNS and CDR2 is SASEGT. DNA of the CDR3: TGTGCCAGCAGGAAAGGGGGGGATTACACTGAAGCTTTCTTT. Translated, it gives CASRKGGDYTEAFF.

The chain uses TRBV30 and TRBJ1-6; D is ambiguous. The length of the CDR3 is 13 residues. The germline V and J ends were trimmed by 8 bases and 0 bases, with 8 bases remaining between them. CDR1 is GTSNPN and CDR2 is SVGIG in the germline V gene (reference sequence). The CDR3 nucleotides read TGTGCCCTCACAAGCTCCTATAATTCACCCCTCCACTTT. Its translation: CALTSSYNSPLHF.

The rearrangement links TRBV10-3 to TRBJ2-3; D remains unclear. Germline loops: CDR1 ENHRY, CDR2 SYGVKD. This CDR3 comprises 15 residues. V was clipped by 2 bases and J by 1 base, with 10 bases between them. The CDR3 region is CAISELDRGTDTQYF. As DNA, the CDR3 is TGTGCCATCAGTGAGCTAGATAGGGGCACAGATACGCAGTATTTT.

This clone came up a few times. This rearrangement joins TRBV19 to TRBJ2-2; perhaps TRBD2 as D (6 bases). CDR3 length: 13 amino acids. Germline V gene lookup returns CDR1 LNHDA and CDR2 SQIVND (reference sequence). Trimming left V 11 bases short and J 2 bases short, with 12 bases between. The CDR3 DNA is TGTGCCGGCGGGATTCTAAACACCGGGGAGCTGTTTTTT. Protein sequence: CAGGILNTGELFF.

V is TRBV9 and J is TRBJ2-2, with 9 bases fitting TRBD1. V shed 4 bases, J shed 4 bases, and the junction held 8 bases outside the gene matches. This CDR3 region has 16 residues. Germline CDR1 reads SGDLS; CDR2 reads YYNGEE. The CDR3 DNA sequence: TGTGCCAGCAGCCCCAGACAGGGGGAAATCACCGGGGAGCTGTTTTTT. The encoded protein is CASSPRQGEITGELFF.

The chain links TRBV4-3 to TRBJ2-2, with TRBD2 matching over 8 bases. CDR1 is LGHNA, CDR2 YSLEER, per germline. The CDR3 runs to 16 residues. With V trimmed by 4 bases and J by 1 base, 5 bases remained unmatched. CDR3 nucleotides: TGCGCCAGCAGCCCTCTACTAGCGGAGAACACCGGGGAGCTGTTTTTT. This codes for CASSPLLAENTGELFF.

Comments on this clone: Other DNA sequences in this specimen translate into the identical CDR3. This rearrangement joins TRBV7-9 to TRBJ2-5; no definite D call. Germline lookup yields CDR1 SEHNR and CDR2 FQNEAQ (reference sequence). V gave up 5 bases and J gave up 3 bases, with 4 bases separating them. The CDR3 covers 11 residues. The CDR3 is CASSGEETQYF. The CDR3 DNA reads TGTGCCAGCAGCGGGGAAGAGACCCAGTACTTC.

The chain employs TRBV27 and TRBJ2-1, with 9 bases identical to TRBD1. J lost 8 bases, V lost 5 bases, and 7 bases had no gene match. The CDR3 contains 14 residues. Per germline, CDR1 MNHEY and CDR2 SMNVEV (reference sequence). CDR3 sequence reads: CASSVSGTGHEQFF. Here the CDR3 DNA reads TGTGCCAGCAGTGTCTCCGGGACAGGGCATGAGCAGTTCTTC.

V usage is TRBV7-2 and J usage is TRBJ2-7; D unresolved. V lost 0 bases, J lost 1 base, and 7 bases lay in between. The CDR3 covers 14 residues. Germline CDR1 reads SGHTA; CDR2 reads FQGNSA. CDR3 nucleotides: TGTGCCAGCAGCTTAGCCCCCGAATCCTACGAGCAGTACTTC. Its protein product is CASSLAPESYEQYF.

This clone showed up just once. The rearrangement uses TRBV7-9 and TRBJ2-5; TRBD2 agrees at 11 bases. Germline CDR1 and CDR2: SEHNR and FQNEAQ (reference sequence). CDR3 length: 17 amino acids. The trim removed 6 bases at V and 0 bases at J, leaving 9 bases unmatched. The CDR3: CASRQTKTSGDQETQYF. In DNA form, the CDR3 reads TGTGCCAGCAGACAGACTAAGACTAGCGGGGACCAAGAGACCCAGTACTTC. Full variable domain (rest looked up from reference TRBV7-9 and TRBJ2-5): DTGVSQNPRHKITKRGQNVTFRCDPISEHNRLYWYRQTLGQGPEFLTYFQNEAQLEKSRLLSDRFSAERPKGSFSTLEIQRTEQGDSAMYLCASRQTKTSGDQETQYFGPGTRLLVL.

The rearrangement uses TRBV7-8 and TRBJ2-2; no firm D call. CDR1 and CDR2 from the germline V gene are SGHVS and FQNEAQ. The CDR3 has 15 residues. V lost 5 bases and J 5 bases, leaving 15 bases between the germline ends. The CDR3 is CASSPRTLGTGELFF. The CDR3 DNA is TGTGCCAGCAGCCCGCGGACCTTGGGGACCGGGGAGCTGTTTTTT.

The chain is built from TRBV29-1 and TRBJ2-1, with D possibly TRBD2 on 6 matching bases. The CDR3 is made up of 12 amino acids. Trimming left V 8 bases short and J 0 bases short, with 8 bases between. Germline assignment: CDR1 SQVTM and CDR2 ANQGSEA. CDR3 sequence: CSLSGSYNEQFF. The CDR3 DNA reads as TGCAGCCTTAGCGGCTCCTACAATGAGCAGTTCTTC.

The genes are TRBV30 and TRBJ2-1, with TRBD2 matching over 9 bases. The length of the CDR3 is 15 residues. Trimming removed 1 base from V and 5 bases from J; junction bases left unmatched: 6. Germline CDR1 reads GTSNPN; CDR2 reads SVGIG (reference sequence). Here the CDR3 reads CAWSGGRLADNEQFF. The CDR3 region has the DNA TGTGCCTGGAGTGGAGGGAGACTAGCGGACAATGAGCAGTTCTTC.

CDR3 DNA sequence: TGTGCCAGCAGAGAATTCGGAGAGACCCAGTACTTC. It yields the protein CASREFGETQYF. The chain employs TRBV7-9 and TRBJ2-5; no definite D call. Trimming removed 6 bases at V and 4 bases at J, with 9 bases between. Germline V gene sequence: CDR1 SEHNR, CDR2 FQNEAQ (reference sequence). This CDR3 contains 12 residues.

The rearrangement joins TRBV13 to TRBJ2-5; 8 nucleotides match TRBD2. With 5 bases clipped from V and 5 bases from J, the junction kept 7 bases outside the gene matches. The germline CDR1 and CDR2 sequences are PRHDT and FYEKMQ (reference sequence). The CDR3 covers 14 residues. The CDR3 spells CASSPRASGETQYF. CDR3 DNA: TGTGCCAGCAGCCCACGGGCTAGCGGGGAGACCCAGTACTTC.

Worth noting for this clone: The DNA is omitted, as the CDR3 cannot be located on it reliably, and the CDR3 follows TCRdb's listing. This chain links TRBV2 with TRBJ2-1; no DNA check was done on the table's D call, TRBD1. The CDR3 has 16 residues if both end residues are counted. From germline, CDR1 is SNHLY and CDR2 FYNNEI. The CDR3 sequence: CASSEGWGQGIGGEFF.

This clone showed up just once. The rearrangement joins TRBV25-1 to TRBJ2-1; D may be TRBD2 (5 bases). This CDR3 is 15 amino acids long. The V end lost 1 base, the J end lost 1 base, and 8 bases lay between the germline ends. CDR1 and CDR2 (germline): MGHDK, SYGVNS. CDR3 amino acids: CASSEFSGSYNEQFF. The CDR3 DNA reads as TGTGCCAGCAGTGAATTCTCGGGGTCCTACAATGAGCAGTTCTTC.